This record concerns one T cell receptor beta chain sequence. Its target is unknown. Relative to the germline gene, one junction end is altered; a read error may explain this. This record belongs to a study of siplizumab effects on memory and regulatory T cells. Points from the study as a whole: The study found naive T cells seemingly more diverse than memory cells and seemingly major alloresponse contributors. Mappable alloreactive CD4+ clones averaged 68.8% Treg-derived with siplizumab versus approximately 25% in controls. Siplizumab cultures yielded proliferating Tregs whose suppressive function was not confirmed.

This CDR3 has 15 residues. From germline, CDR1 is SSHAT and CDR2 FNYEAQ (reference sequence). Each sample had around 99,000 TCR templates assayed. The repertoire was sequenced with immunoSEQ multiplex PCR; TCRdb's copy has only in-frame clones and lacks some. The data contain about 97,000 clones, about 90% of them singletons. The chain uses TRBV7-7 and TRBJ2-7; 8 nucleotides line up with TRBD1. Sequences were obtained from non-Treg CD4+ T cells sorted from blood. The clonotype originates from a human donor in good health. The CDR3 DNA reads TGTGCTAGCAGCCCTAGGACAGGGTCAACCTACGAGCAGTACTTC. This translates into CASSPRTGSTYEQYF.